This T cell receptor beta chain is drawn from a study of blood T cell repertoires in COVID-19. The overall study: Material from acute and convalescent COVID-19 was sourced from the United States, Italy and Spain. PBMCs, B-cell-depleted T cells, or T cells provided the cDNA or gDNA that made up the material.

CDR1 is MGHRA, CDR2 YSYEKL, per germline. The J segment lost 6 bases and the V segment lost 1 base, leaving 5 bases of the junction unmatched. This CDR3 spans 17 amino acids. This clone was recorded once. Sequencing was performed with immunoSEQ multiplex PCR; in TCRdb, only in-frame clones are kept and a portion is missing. This sample has a few hundred thousand clones, with around 88% found just once. This sequence was found in a woman aged 40 to 50 who had recovered from COVID-19. The chain has TRBV4-1 and TRBJ2-1; 14 positions agree with TRBD2. The sample was PBMCs or T cells enriched from blood (not recorded which). CDR3 sequence reads: CASSQVGLAGGSNEQFF. The CDR3 bases are TGCGCCAGCAGCCAAGTAGGACTAGCGGGAGGAAGCAATGAGCAGTTCTTC.